The 11 T cell receptor beta chains presented below share a single source sample, sequenced in a study of radiation and T cells in renal cell carcinoma. Time point meaning: blood 4 weeks post-SBRT, at nephrectomy. Treatment: 15 Gy SBRT to primary tumor, nephrectomy 4 weeks later. Produced via immunoSEQ multiplex PCR; TCRdb's table is partial and in-frame only. The data contain over 120,000 clones, approximately 86% of them seen just once; the ten biggest clones take up over 15%. The material was blood, obtained from a patient whose treatment included radiotherapy and nephrectomy. The receptors shown here come from a woman aged 50 to 65 with renal cell carcinoma.

This chain links TRBV7-3 with TRBJ2-2; unclear D gene. Per the germline V gene, CDR1 is SGHTA and CDR2 is FQGTGA. This CDR3 spans 12 amino acids. The V end was cut by 1 base, the J end by 7 bases, with 4 bases between. The DNA of the CDR3 is TGTGCCAGCAGCTTAAGTGGCGGGGAGCTGTTTTTT. Amino acids: CASSLSGGELFF.

The rearrangement uses TRBV18 and TRBJ1-4; TRBD1 agrees at 12 bases. Germline CDR1 KGHSH, CDR2 LQKENI. The CDR3 length is 15 residues. Trimming removed 5 bases from V and 5 bases from J; junction bases left unmatched: 3. Written as DNA, the CDR3 is TGTGCCAGCTCAGGGACAGGGGGCCGAAATGAAAAACTGTTTTTT. This translates into CASSGTGGRNEKLFF.

This clone was seen a handful of times. CDR3 amino acids: CASSQESVTEAFF. The CDR3 region has the DNA TGTGCCAGCAGCCAAGAATCGGTCACTGAAGCTTTCTTT. The chain employs TRBV14 and TRBJ1-1; unclear D gene. Germline loops: CDR1 SGHDN, CDR2 FVKESK. This CDR3 has 13 residues. Between the trimmed V and J ends, which lost 0 bases and 4 bases, there was a span of 6 bases.

The gene calls are TRBV5-6 and TRBJ2-4; maybe TRBD1 (6 bases). The ends were cut back, 5 bases at V and 7 bases at J, with 10 bases in the middle. In germline, CDR1 is SGHDT, CDR2 YYEEEE. The CDR3 sequence is 12 residues long. The CDR3 spells CASRSGANIQYF. Here the CDR3 DNA reads TGTGCCAGCAGATCAGGGGCGAACATTCAGTACTTC.

The V call is TRBV5-6, the J call TRBJ2-7; perhaps TRBD1 as D (5 bases). Germline lookup yields CDR1 SGHDT and CDR2 YYEEEE. The CDR3 length is 14 residues. Trimming cost V 1 base and J 2 bases, with 10 bases left between them. CDR3 DNA: TGTGCCAGCAGCTTGCAGGGCCCGACCTACGAGCAGTACTTC. Residues: CASSLQGPTYEQYF.

The CDR3 DNA follows: TGTGCCAGCAGTCTATTAGCTAGCTCCACAGATACGCAGTATTTT. Amino acid sequence: CASSLLASSTDTQYF. The J gene is TRBJ2-3, the V gene TRBV9; D is perhaps TRBD2 (5 bases). Deletions cut 5 bases from V and 2 bases from J, with 15 bases between. This CDR3 comprises 15 residues. Germline V gene lookup returns CDR1 SGDLS and CDR2 YYNGEE. Looking up the rest from reference TRBV9 and TRBJ2-3 gives the full variable domain: DSGVTQTPKHLITATGQRVTLRCSPRSGDLSVYWYQQSLDQGLQFLIQYYNGEERAKGNILERFSAQQFPDLHSELNLSSLELGDSALYFCASSLLASSTDTQYFGPGTRLTVL.

The chain has TRBV11-2 and TRBJ1-1, with D unresolved. V was shortened by 5 bases and J by 8 bases, with 9 bases between the two germline ends. This CDR3 has 11 residues. The germline CDR1 and CDR2 sequences are SGHAT and FQNNGV. The CDR3 here is CASSQGPEAFF. DNA for the CDR3: TGTGCCAGCAGCCAAGGACCGGAAGCTTTCTTT.

This sequence joins TRBV9 and TRBJ1-6, with a tentative D call TRBD1 (6 bases). Germline V gene sequence: CDR1 SGDLS, CDR2 YYNGEE. The CDR3 spans 16 residues. The ends were cut back, 1 base at V and 7 bases at J, with 15 bases in the middle. The DNA for the CDR3 is TGTGCCAGCAGCGTAAGTTCGACAGGACCCAATTCACCCCTCCACTTT. Amino acid sequence: CASSVSSTGPNSPLHF.

The V and J genes are TRBV6-5 and TRBJ2-5, with no clear D. This CDR3 has 11 amino acids. Trimming shortened V by 0 bases and J by 13 bases, and 9 bases separated the two germline ends. From germline, CDR1 is MNHEY and CDR2 SVGAGI. The CDR3 is CASSYSEATYF. The DNA for the CDR3 is TGTGCCAGCAGTTACTCCGAAGCGACGTACTTC.

The CDR3 here is CASSEMWGYTF. The CDR3 bases are TGTGCCAGCAGTGAAATGTGGGGCTACACCTTC. V usage is TRBV6-1 and J usage is TRBJ1-2; D unclear. Trimming shortened V by 2 bases and J by 8 bases, and 6 bases separated the two germline ends. CDR1 is MNHNS, CDR2 SASEGT, per germline. The CDR3 has 11 residues.

This clone is a singleton in its sample. This chain joins TRBV19 and TRBJ1-1; D is perhaps TRBD1 (5 bases). V lost 6 bases, J lost 3 bases, and 11 bases lay in between. This CDR3 region has 13 residues. Germline CDR1 and CDR2: LNHDA and SQIVND (reference sequence). DNA for the CDR3: TGTGCCAGTAGATTAAAGGGGTACACTGAAGCTTTCTTT. The encoded protein is CASRLKGYTEAFF.